The 20 T cell receptor beta chains in this list originate from one sample, sequenced in a study of T cells in Graves' hyperthyroidism and ophthalmopathy. Amplification of TCR beta CDR3 regions was performed using RNA transcripts as template. HTBI primers drove first-round RT-PCR of the TCR CDR3. TCRdb re-called the multiplex PCR reads through MiXCR, storing one row per CDR3 protein. The sample gives 600,000 to 700,000 distinct CDR3 sequences, roughly 14% of which show up once; over 3.5% is in the top ten. Input material: blood. The source is a woman between 35 and 50 years old with Graves' ophthalmopathy.

This CDR3 reads CASSLDGTGFYGYTF. The CDR3 region has the DNA TGTGCCAGCAGCTTAGATGGGACAGGGTTCTATGGCTACACCTTC. The chain has TRBV7-8 and TRBJ1-2; 9 positions agree with TRBD1. Germline V gene lookup returns CDR1 SGHVS and CDR2 FQNEAQ. The CDR3 has 15 residues. V dropped 1 base and J dropped 4; count of bases not matched to a gene: 4.

This clonotype was counted a few times. V is TRBV7-8 and J is TRBJ2-7; D is perhaps TRBD2 (6 bases). The CDR3 totals 16 residues. CDR1 is SGHVS and CDR2 is FQNEAQ in the germline V gene. V gave up 3 bases and J gave up 2 bases, with 17 bases separating them. The CDR3 coding sequence is TGTGCCAGCAGCTTGCACCCCTTCGCGGGGCCCTACGAGCAGTACTTC. This codes for CASSLHPFAGPYEQYF.

This clonotype was counted at least ten times. The rearrangement joins TRBV7-2 to TRBJ1-1; a weak D match, TRBD1 (6 bases). Trimming took off 5 bases at V and 1 base at J, with 11 bases between the two ends. The CDR3 has 14 residues. The germline V gene has CDR1 SGHTA and CDR2 FQGNSA. The CDR3 loop reads CASSPQGQNTEAFF. CDR3 coding DNA: TGTGCCAGCAGCCCCCAGGGGCAGAACACTGAAGCTTTCTTT.

This clonotype was seen ten or more times. The chain carries TRBV20-1 and TRBJ2-5; D might be TRBD2 (5 bases). Germline V gives CDR1 DFQATT, CDR2 SNEGSKA (reference sequence). Between the trimmed V and J ends, which lost 4 bases and 4 bases, there was a span of 16 bases. The CDR3 sequence is 14 residues long. The CDR3 spells CSATPGNPGETQYF. DNA for the CDR3: TGCAGTGCTACCCCCGGGAACCCGGGAGAGACCCAGTACTTC.

In this sample, this clonotype turned up a few times. The chain combines TRBV14 with TRBJ1-2; no firm D call. The CDR3 length is 17 residues. V was cut by 9 bases and J by 3 bases, with 26 bases left in between. Germline V gene lookup returns CDR1 SGHDN and CDR2 FVKESK. The CDR3 DNA reads as TGTGCCAGGGATCGGGGTTGGGCGGAAAGATGGGACTATGGCTACACCTTC. As protein: CARDRGWAERWDYGYTF.

This clonotype was observed at least ten times. This CDR3 is CASSQLINRDGANVLTF. CDR3 DNA: TGTGCCAGCAGCCAACTCATAAACAGGGATGGGGCCAACGTCCTGACTTTC. This chain uses TRBV14 with TRBJ2-6; a weak D match, TRBD1 (6 bases). The V end lost 2 bases, the J end lost 3 bases, and 14 bases lay between the germline ends. Germline V lookup: CDR1 SGHDN, CDR2 FVKESK. This CDR3 spans 17 amino acids.

This clonotype was observed many times. The chain couples TRBV6-1 to TRBJ2-7; a possible D gene is TRBD2 (5 bases). V shed 6 bases and J shed 3 bases, with 12 bases lying between them. From germline, CDR1 is MNHNS and CDR2 SASEGT. There are 13 residues in the CDR3. CDR3 protein: CASRRSGDYEQYF. For the CDR3, the DNA is TGTGCCAGCAGACGTTCCGGGGACTACGAGCAGTACTTC.

This clonotype was seen ten or more times. The chain recombines TRBV28 with TRBJ2-4; 8 bases align to TRBD1. Germline trimming cut 3 bases from V and 7 bases from J; bases unmatched to any gene: 8. Germline lookup yields CDR1 MDHEN and CDR2 SYDVKM. CDR3 length: 15 residues. The CDR3 reads CASSLQGAPGNIQYF. CDR3 bases: TGTGCCAGCAGTTTGCAGGGGGCCCCGGGGAACATTCAGTACTTC.

This clonotype was picked up a small number of times. The rearrangement links TRBV28 to TRBJ2-7; D unresolved. Germline V gene sequence: CDR1 MDHEN, CDR2 SYDVKM. Trimming pared 5 bases from V and 2 bases from J, leaving 7 bases between. The CDR3 has 12 residues. CDR3 sequence reads: CASSNGAYEQYF. In DNA form, the CDR3 reads TGTGCCAGCAGTAACGGTGCCTACGAGCAGTACTTC.

This clonotype was observed at least ten times. This rearrangement joins TRBV28 to TRBJ2-5; D gene unclear. V lost 3 bases and J lost 0, with 8 bases in between. CDR1 MDHEN and CDR2 SYDVKM come from the germline V gene. The CDR3 length is 14 residues. The CDR3 reads CASSFASNQETQYF. DNA for the CDR3: TGTGCCAGCAGTTTTGCAAGTAACCAAGAGACCCAGTACTTC.

Many counts were recorded for this clonotype. The chain uses TRBV7-2 and TRBJ2-2, with TRBD2 as a possible D gene (6 bases). Trimming removed 0 bases from V and 2 bases from J, with 10 bases in between. The germline gives CDR1 SGHTA, CDR2 FQGNSA. The CDR3 has 16 amino acids. This CDR3 reads CASSLARLGNTGELFF. The CDR3 DNA reads TGTGCCAGCAGCTTAGCGAGACTAGGCAACACCGGGGAGCTGTTTTTT.

The chain carries TRBV18 and TRBJ1-2; 7 bases fit TRBD1. After removal of 4 bases from V and 0 bases from J, the junction contained 5 bases not matched to a gene. The CDR3 extends over 15 amino acids. Looked up from germline, CDR1 is KGHSH and CDR2 is LQKENI. CDR3 nucleotides: TGTGCCAGCTCACTACGGACAGGTGCTAACTATGGCTACACCTTC. Translation: CASSLRTGANYGYTF.

This clonotype was observed at least ten times. V is TRBV7-2 and J is TRBJ1-2; 9 nucleotides line up with TRBD1. The CDR3 extends over 15 amino acids. V was pared by 7 bases and J by 4 bases, with 10 bases of the junction left unmatched. The germline V gene encodes CDR1 SGHTA and CDR2 FQGNSA. For the CDR3, the DNA is TGTGCCAGCAAAAAGACCCCGGGACAGGGCTATGGCTACACCTTC. This codes for CASKKTPGQGYGYTF.

This clonotype was found many times. The genes are TRBV19 and TRBJ1-1; 8 bases agree with TRBD1. The ends lost 5 bases at V and 0 bases at J; junction bases unmatched: 5. The CDR3 sequence is 15 residues long. Germline V gives CDR1 LNHDA, CDR2 SQIVND (reference sequence). In DNA, the CDR3 is TGTGCCAGTAGTCCCAGGGACAGGCTGAACACTGAAGCTTTCTTT. Amino acids: CASSPRDRLNTEAFF.

This rearrangement joins TRBV4-2 to TRBJ2-7, with TRBD2 identical over 7 bases. The CDR3 extends over 16 amino acids. Trimming at V came to 4 bases and at J to 2 bases, leaving 11 bases not matched to a gene. Germline V gene sequence: CDR1 LGHNA, CDR2 YNFKEQ. The CDR3 DNA reads TGTGCCAGCAGCCCAGGTGAGGCGGGAGAGACCTACGAGCAGTACTTC. This codes for CASSPGEAGETYEQYF.

This clonotype was counted ten times or more. The rearrangement links TRBV6-5 to TRBJ2-7, with no clear D. The CDR3 loop spans 14 amino acids. Trimming cost V 6 bases and J 0 bases, with 12 bases left between them. CDR1 is MNHEY, CDR2 SVGAGI, per germline. The CDR3 region has the DNA TGTGCCAGCAGGATAGGTTTTAGCTCCTACGAGCAGTACTTC. It yields the protein CASRIGFSSYEQYF.

This clonotype was observed many times. The chain joins TRBV7-3 to TRBJ2-2; TRBD1 might be the D (7 bases). V was clipped by 3 bases and J by 3 bases, with 11 bases between them. The CDR3 consists of 15 residues. Germline V CDR1 and CDR2: SGHTA, FQGTGA. DNA for the CDR3: TGTGCCAGCAGCTTGTCCAGGGGGGACACCGGGGAGCTGTTTTTT. This codes for CASSLSRGDTGELFF.

This clonotype has ten or more counts. The rearrangement joins TRBV13 to TRBJ2-7, with 8 bases that match TRBD2. The germline V gene has CDR1 PRHDT and CDR2 FYEKMQ (reference sequence). V lost 5 bases and J lost 6; bases outside the gene matches: 6. This CDR3 contains 13 residues. The CDR3 coding sequence is TGTGCCAGCAGCCCCCCAGCGGGAGTCGAGCAGTACTTC. Protein: CASSPPAGVEQYF.

There are many counts of this clonotype. The J gene is TRBJ2-7, the V gene TRBV28; tentatively, D is TRBD1 (6 bases). CDR1 is MDHEN, CDR2 SYDVKM, per germline. The CDR3 sequence is 14 residues long. V lost 0 bases, J lost 3 bases, and 9 bases lay in between. CDR3 DNA sequence: TGTGCCAGCAGTTTATGGCAGGGGATCTACGAGCAGTACTTC. It is translated as CASSLWQGIYEQYF.

Comment on this clonotype: This clone may be a read error of a much larger clone one base away. This chain connects TRBV20-1 to TRBJ2-7; TRBD1 is a possible D gene (6 bases). Germline CDR1 DFQATT, CDR2 SNEGSKA (reference sequence). This CDR3 comprises 14 residues. CDR3 DNA sequence: TGCAGTGCTAGAGCCGGACAGCTTTCCTACGAGCATTACTTC. Residues: CSARAGQLSYEHYF.